The rows below give T cell receptor beta chains drawn from one sample of a study of T cell responses to AZD1222 COVID-19 vaccine. The table came from immunoSEQ multiplex PCR; TCRdb's copy has only in-frame clones and leaves some out. The sample records under 150,000 clones, roughly 92% being singletons. This material consisted of peripheral blood, taken 28 days after the second AZD1222 dose. These receptors all come from an adult who received the AZD1222 COVID-19 vaccine. Both conserved end residues are part of each CDR3. The order of the fields is V gene, J gene, D gene, clone size, CDR3 DNA, CDR3 protein. The D gene is left open where the match is weak. A row's size may be missing; if present it is once, few, many or a size class.

v_gene: TRBV5-8; j_gene: TRBJ1-2; d_gene: TRBD1; abundance: -; CDR3nt: TGTGCCAGCAGCTTGGAGGGGGCCAACTATGGCTACACCTTC; CDR3aa: CASSLEGANYGYTF
v_gene: TRBV5-1; j_gene: TRBJ2-7; d_gene: -; abundance: -; CDR3nt: TGCGCCAGCAGCTCCGGACCTTACGAGCAGTACTTC; CDR3aa: CASSSGPYEQYF
v_gene: TRBV4-1; j_gene: TRBJ2-7; d_gene: -; abundance: -; CDR3nt: TGCGCCAGCAGCCTGGGCCCCGCCGGGACCTACGAGCAGTACTTC; CDR3aa: CASSLGPAGTYEQYF
v_gene: TRBV6-5; j_gene: TRBJ2-1; d_gene: -; abundance: -; CDR3nt: TGTGCCACCGGGATACACAATGAGCAGTTCTTC; CDR3aa: CATGIHNEQFF
v_gene: TRBV19; j_gene: TRBJ1-5; d_gene: -; abundance: -; CDR3nt: TGTGCCAGTAGTATAGGTCGCGGTTCTTATAGCAATCAGCCCCAGCATTTT; CDR3aa: CASSIGRGSYSNQPQHF
v_gene: TRBV5-1; j_gene: TRBJ2-7; d_gene: TRBD1; abundance: once; CDR3nt: TGCGCCAGCAGCTTGGCCGCCCCGGGACAGGGTTCCGAGCAGTACTTC; CDR3aa: CASSLAAPGQGSEQYF
v_gene: TRBV5-5; j_gene: TRBJ1-1; d_gene: TRBD1; abundance: -; CDR3nt: TGTGCCAGCAGCTTCGGGCAGGGGGGCCCTGAAGCTTTCTTT; CDR3aa: CASSFGQGGPEAFF
v_gene: TRBV9; j_gene: TRBJ2-3; d_gene: -; abundance: once; CDR3nt: TGTGCCAGCAGCGTAGGGACCGTAGAAAATACGCAGTATTTT; CDR3aa: CASSVGTVENTQYF
v_gene: TRBV12-3/TRBV12-4; j_gene: TRBJ2-1; d_gene: -; abundance: -; CDR3nt: TGTGCCAGCAGCCTGCGATCCTACAATGAACAGTTCTTC; CDR3aa: CASSLRSYNEQFF
v_gene: TRBV18; j_gene: TRBJ1-1; d_gene: -; abundance: -; CDR3nt: TGTGCCAGCTCACCACAAGACTCAGGGGTAGGGACTGAAGCTTTCTTT; CDR3aa: CASSPQDSGVGTEAFF
v_gene: TRBV19; j_gene: TRBJ2-5; d_gene: -; abundance: -; CDR3nt: TGTGCCAGTAGTATCAGGAGGGGAGGTTGGGAGACCCAGTACTTC; CDR3aa: CASSIRRGGWETQYF
v_gene: TRBV7-9; j_gene: TRBJ1-5; d_gene: TRBD1; abundance: -; CDR3nt: TGTGCCAGCAGCTTAAGGGGGACAGGGTTGGACCAGCCCCAGCATTTT; CDR3aa: CASSLRGTGLDQPQHF
v_gene: TRBV5-1; j_gene: TRBJ2-1; d_gene: -; abundance: -; CDR3nt: TGCGCCAGCAGCCTCCGGACTACCGGAAATGAGCAGTTCTTC; CDR3aa: CASSLRTTGNEQFF
v_gene: TRBV24-1; j_gene: TRBJ2-1; d_gene: TRBD2; abundance: -; CDR3nt: TGTGCCACCAGTGAGGGAGGGCCAGGCCCTACCTACAATGAGCAGTTCTTC; CDR3aa: CATSEGGPGPTYNEQFF
v_gene: TRBV18; j_gene: TRBJ1-1; d_gene: TRBD1; abundance: -; CDR3nt: TGTGCCAGCTCAGCGAAGACAGGGGGCGATCACACTGAAGCTTTCTTT; CDR3aa: CASSAKTGGDHTEAFF
v_gene: TRBV4-3; j_gene: TRBJ1-3; d_gene: TRBD1; abundance: -; CDR3nt: TGCGCCAGCAGCCTCGGGACAGGGAATATCGGAAACACCATATATTTT; CDR3aa: CASSLGTGNIGNTIYF
v_gene: TRBV15; j_gene: TRBJ1-2; d_gene: -; abundance: -; CDR3nt: TGTGCCACCAGCAGAGTCGACTCCCTGGGCTATGGCTACACCTTC; CDR3aa: CATSRVDSLGYGYTF
v_gene: TRBV20-1; j_gene: TRBJ1-5; d_gene: -; abundance: -; CDR3nt: TGCAGTGCTCGTGGGGGGTTTGATCAGCCCCAGCATTTT; CDR3aa: CSARGGFDQPQHF
v_gene: TRBV5-6; j_gene: TRBJ2-7; d_gene: -; abundance: -; CDR3nt: TGTGCCAGCAGCCTGCAGGGTGAGCAGTACTTC; CDR3aa: CASSLQGEQYF
v_gene: TRBV2; j_gene: TRBJ1-2; d_gene: -; abundance: -; CDR3nt: TGTGCCAGCAAACGAGGAGGGTATGGCTACACCTTC; CDR3aa: CASKRGGYGYTF